The 18 T cell receptor beta chains below were found in one sample sequenced in a study of T cells in Graves' hyperthyroidism and ophthalmopathy. The CDR3 regions of TCR beta were amplified from RNA transcripts. HTBI primers drove first-round RT-PCR of the TCR CDR3. TCRdb called the multiplex PCR reads again in MiXCR, with one record for every CDR3 protein. The sample contains under 500,000 distinct CDR3 sequences, 11% to 15% of which appear only once. The sequenced material came from blood. These receptors were taken from a man aged 50-60 years with Graves' ophthalmopathy.

This clonotype was seen at least ten times. The V call is TRBV2, the J call TRBJ2-1; either TRBD1 or TRBD2 may supply D (6 bases each). Germline loops: CDR1 SNHLY, CDR2 FYNNEI. The CDR3 totals 13 residues. V was cut by 0 bases and J by 14 bases, with 14 bases left in between. The CDR3 DNA reads as TGTGCCAGCAGTGAAGCCTCACAGGGAGGTGAGTTCTTC. Encoded protein: CASSEASQGGEFF.

Ten or more counts support this clonotype. The V gene is TRBV7-9, the J gene TRBJ2-1; the D gene could be TRBD1 or TRBD2 (6 bases each). Trimming cost V 3 bases and J 5 bases, with 17 bases left between them. The germline V gene has CDR1 SEHNR and CDR2 FQNEAQ (reference sequence). The CDR3 has 16 residues. The CDR3 nucleotides read TGTGCCAGCAGCTTCGGAAGGGGGGCGGTAGACAATGAGCAGTTCTTC. Translation: CASSFGRGAVDNEQFF.

The chain links TRBV7-3 to TRBJ2-1; 10 bases are shared with TRBD2. The V gene end was trimmed by 5 bases and the J gene end by 9 bases; junction bases not matched to a gene: 10. This CDR3 is built from 15 residues. CDR1 is SGHTA, CDR2 FQGTGA, per germline. The CDR3, as DNA: TGTGCCAGCAGCCAACTGGCTAGCGGGAGCAGTGAGCAGTTCTTC. Its translation is CASSQLASGSSEQFF.

This clonotype was recorded a few times. This chain uses TRBV30 with TRBJ1-2, with a weak D call TRBD1 (6 bases). The CDR3 totals 16 residues. Germline CDR1 GTSNPN, CDR2 SVGIG (reference sequence). V was trimmed by 2 bases and J by 5 bases, leaving 21 bases between them. CDR3 sequence reads: CAWSHRRQGHLYGYTF. The CDR3 nucleotides are TGTGCCTGGAGTCACCGCCGGCAGGGACACCTTTATGGCTACACCTTC. The full variable domain, in which reference TRBV30 and TRBJ1-2 provide the parts outside the CDR3, is SQTIHQWPATLVQPVGSPLSLECTVEGTSNPNLYWYRQAAGRGLQLLFYSVGIGQISSEVPQNLSASRPQDRQFILSSKKLLLSDSGFYLCAWSHRRQGHLYGYTFGSGTRLTVV.

This clonotype was counted many times. The chain joins TRBV29-1 to TRBJ2-7, with TRBD1 matching over 10 bases. Germline V gene lookup returns CDR1 SQVTM and CDR2 ANQGSEA. V lost 0 bases to trimming and J lost 2 bases; unmatched junction nucleotides: 4. There are 15 residues in the CDR3. Here the CDR3 reads CSVEDRDRGTYEQYF. In DNA, the CDR3 is TGCAGCGTTGAAGATAGGGACAGGGGCACCTACGAGCAGTACTTC.

V gene TRBV12-5 combines with J gene TRBJ2-5, with TRBD2 matching over 8 bases. The CDR3 totals 14 residues. J gave up 3 bases and V 6 bases, and 6 bases lay outside the gene matches. The germline V gene encodes CDR1 LGHNT and CDR2 FRNRAP. CDR3 in amino acids: CASGLGAGEETQYF. CDR3 DNA sequence: TGTGCTAGTGGCCTTGGAGCGGGAGAAGAGACCCAGTACTTC.

In regard to this clonotype: Being one base from a much bigger clone, this may be a read error. CDR3 sequence reads: CASSLYAGSDTQYF. CDR3 sequence (DNA): TGTGCCAGCAGCTTATATGCAGGTTCAGATACGCAGTATTTT. The V call is TRBV7-3, the J call TRBJ2-3; D is unresolved. Trimming removed 2 bases at V and 4 bases at J, with 10 bases between. Per the germline V gene, CDR1 is SGHTA and CDR2 is FQGTGA. The CDR3 totals 14 residues.

Many counts were recorded for this clonotype. The CDR3 sequence is CSVVIIGASYEQYF. The CDR3 DNA reads as TGCAGCGTTGTGATCATAGGGGCGTCGTACGAGCAGTACTTC. The genes are TRBV29-1 and TRBJ2-7, with D possibly being TRBD1 (5 bases). Trimming took off 4 bases at V and 4 bases at J, with 17 bases between the two ends. CDR1 and CDR2 (germline): SQVTM, ANQGSEA. This CDR3 comprises 14 residues.

This clonotype was counted between two and nine times. This chain connects TRBV29-1 to TRBJ2-2, with D perhaps matching TRBD1 (8 bases). The CDR3 extends over 12 amino acids. V lost 4 bases and J lost 13, with 16 bases in between. Germline V CDR1 and CDR2: SQVTM, ANQGSEA. The chain's CDR3 is CSVATGEGWLFF. CDR3 coding DNA: TGCAGCGTTGCGACAGGGGAGGGATGGCTGTTTTTT.

The genes are TRBV29-1 and TRBJ2-7; 11 bases fit TRBD2. Germline-derived CDR1 and CDR2 are SQVTM and ANQGSEA. This CDR3 comprises 14 residues. V gave up 4 bases and J gave up 6 bases; unmatched junction bases: 8. CDR3 sequence: CSVGSSGRLFEQYF. The CDR3 coding sequence is TGCAGCGTTGGGTCTAGCGGGAGGTTATTCGAGCAGTACTTC.

This chain links TRBV20-1 with TRBJ2-2; weak D call: TRBD2 (5 bases). The CDR3 consists of 17 residues. Germline assignment: CDR1 DFQATT and CDR2 SNEGSKA (reference sequence). V lost 0 bases to trimming and J lost 5 bases, with 19 bases between them. The CDR3 is CSARDLVGRESTGELFF. The CDR3, as DNA: TGCAGTGCTAGAGATTTGGTGGGGAGAGAGAGTACCGGGGAGCTGTTTTTT.

This clonotype was seen ten or more times. This chain connects TRBV11-3 to TRBJ2-2; D may be TRBD2 (6 bases). The germline V and J ends were trimmed by 5 bases and 0 bases, with 10 bases remaining between them. This CDR3 has 15 residues. Germline values: CDR1 SGHNT, CDR2 YENEEA. This CDR3 is CASSRGGANTGELFF. The CDR3 nucleotides read TGTGCCAGCAGCCGGGGCGGGGCGAACACCGGGGAGCTGTTTTTT.

This clonotype has a handful of counts. Compared with germline, one end of the junction differs, possibly owing to a read error. The gene calls are TRBV10-3 and TRBJ1-3; 7 nucleotides line up with TRBD1. The CDR3 runs 15 residues. CDR1 is ENHRY, CDR2 SYGVKD, per germline. Written as DNA, the CDR3 is TGTGCCATCAATCCGGGACAGAGCTCTGGGAACACCATATATTTT. This encodes CAINPGQSSGNTIYF.

This clonotype appeared many times. This rearrangement joins TRBV10-3 to TRBJ2-7; 8 bases align to TRBD1. With 6 bases clipped from V and 4 bases from J, the junction kept 5 bases outside the gene matches. From germline, CDR1 is ENHRY and CDR2 SYGVKD. This CDR3 spans 13 amino acids. Here the CDR3 DNA reads TGTGCCATCAGCCGACAGGGGATTTACGAGCAGTACTTC. Its translation: CAISRQGIYEQYF.

At least ten counts were recorded for this clonotype. The gene calls are TRBV12-3 or TRBV12-4 and TRBJ1-3; D call uncertain. The CDR3 runs to 15 residues. Trimming removed 7 bases from V and 4 bases from J, with 17 bases in between. CDR3 coding DNA: TGTGCCAGCACAGCCCGTACCATTTTCGGAAACACCATATATTTT. Translating gives CASTARTIFGNTIYF.

This clonotype occurred many times. The gene calls are TRBV11-3 and TRBJ2-2; D gene uncertain. The length of the CDR3 is 14 residues. V was cut by 1 base and J by 3 bases, with 6 bases left in between. Germline loops: CDR1 SGHNT, CDR2 YENEEA. The CDR3 region has the DNA TGTGCCAGCAGCTTAGGAATCTACACCGGGGAGCTGTTTTTT. It is translated as CASSLGIYTGELFF.

This clonotype was found many times. The chain recombines TRBV2 with TRBJ2-7, with TRBD2 matching 7 bases. Germline CDR1 reads SNHLY; CDR2 reads FYNNEI. V dropped 7 bases and J dropped 2; count of bases not matched to a gene: 11. The CDR3 contains 15 residues. This chain's CDR3 is CASNLGGSPPYEQYF. In DNA form, the CDR3 reads TGTGCCAGCAATTTGGGCGGGAGCCCCCCCTACGAGCAGTACTTC.

This clonotype appeared many times. The chain employs TRBV5-1 and TRBJ2-3; 13 bases match TRBD2. The V gene end was trimmed by 4 bases and the J gene end by 5 bases; junction bases not matched to a gene: 4. The CDR3 has 15 amino acids. The V gene's germline CDR1 is SGHRS and CDR2 YFSETQ. The CDR3 DNA reads TGCGCCAGCAGCACTAGCGGGAGGGCCGAAGATACGCAGTATTTT. Amino acids: CASSTSGRAEDTQYF.